This entry lists 12 T cell receptor beta chains sequenced from one sample in a study of HIV-infected children after antiretroviral therapy interruption. Treatment in this sample: PENTA 11 planned treatment interruption arm or continuous ART arm. A 3' RACE protocol on RNA, with unique molecular identifiers, produced the TCR library. TCRdb re-analysed the 3' RACE reads in MiXCR, keeping a single row per CDR3 protein. The sample includes about 46,000 distinct CDR3 sequences, around 4.7% of them seen just once. The sequencing used CD45RA+ CD4+ T cells from PBMCs, pooled from several time points, collected from a donor given antiretroviral therapy, either interrupted or continuous. Subset reported: naive CD4+ CD45RA+ CD45RO- T cells. These receptors all stem from a pool of human donors with HIV.

In its sample, this clonotype was seen a few times. The chain combines TRBV2 with TRBJ2-1; maybe TRBD2 (6 bases). CDR1 and CDR2 (germline): SNHLY, FYNNEI. With 5 bases removed from V and 12 bases from J, the gap between germline ends came to 23 bases. The CDR3 consists of 15 residues. The CDR3: CASSPTRGPLGGQFF. In DNA form, the CDR3 reads TGTGCCAGCAGTCCTACTCGCGGTCCCCTGGGGGGGCAGTTCTTC.

This clonotype was seen many times. The rearrangement joins TRBV20-1 to TRBJ2-2, with D possibly TRBD2 on 6 matching bases. Looked up from germline, CDR1 is DFQATT and CDR2 is SNEGSKA (reference sequence). V was pared by 0 bases and J by 5 bases, with 7 bases between. The CDR3 has 13 amino acids. The CDR3 sequence is CSARDRGTGELFF. DNA for the CDR3: TGCAGTGCTAGAGATCGGGGGACCGGGGAGCTGTTTTTT.

This clonotype was detected many times. The J gene is TRBJ2-7, the V gene TRBV6-5, with 7 bases lining up with TRBD1. CDR3 length equals 13 residues. V lost 5 bases to trimming and J lost 5 bases; unmatched junction nucleotides: 6. The germline gives CDR1 MNHEY, CDR2 SVGAGI. This CDR3 reads CASSPTGSHEQYF. CDR3 coding DNA: TGTGCCAGCAGTCCGACAGGGAGCCACGAGCAGTACTTC.

This clonotype was seen at least ten times. J is TRBJ2-1 and V is TRBV4-1, with a weak D call TRBD2 (5 bases). Trimming stripped 0 bases from V and 6 bases from J, with 12 bases between. CDR3 size: 15 residues. Germline V gives CDR1 MGHRA, CDR2 YSYEKL. The CDR3: CASSQDRFEGNEQFF. The CDR3 region has the DNA TGCGCCAGCAGCCAAGATCGGTTTGAGGGCAATGAGCAGTTCTTC.

This clonotype was found many times. This sequence joins TRBV28 and TRBJ1-2, with 7 bases fitting TRBD1. This CDR3 is built from 16 residues. Germline V gene data show CDR1 as MDHEN and CDR2 as SYDVKM. V dropped 2 bases and J dropped 0; count of bases not matched to a gene: 6. The CDR3 DNA reads as TGTGCCAGCAGTTTACAGGGGGGGATAACTAACTATGGCTACACCTTC. The encoded protein is CASSLQGGITNYGYTF.

With regard to this clonotype: This may come from a read error, since a much larger clone is one base off. The chain couples TRBV6-1 to TRBJ2-3; D uncertain. Germline CDR1 reads MNHNS; CDR2 reads SASEGT. This CDR3 region has 12 residues. The CDR3, as DNA: TGTGCCAGCAGTGTAGTGGCCGATACGAAGTATTTT. It is translated as CASSVVADTKYF.

Only a few counts were recorded for this clonotype. The chain couples TRBV29-1 to TRBJ2-7, with D perhaps TRBD1 (5 bases). Germline V gene lookup returns CDR1 SQVTM and CDR2 ANQGSEA. Trimming took 7 bases from V and 5 from J, leaving 15 bases between them. This CDR3 comprises 12 residues. In DNA form, the CDR3 reads TGCAGCGCTAAGGACAATGAAAACGAGCAGTACTTC. Translation gives CSAKDNENEQYF.

This clonotype was seen ten or more times. The V and J genes are TRBV18 and TRBJ2-3; TRBD1 might be the D (6 bases). CDR1 is KGHSH and CDR2 is LQKENI in the germline V gene. The CDR3 has 13 residues. The V end was cut by 5 bases, the J end by 2 bases, with 8 bases between. CDR3 bases: TGTGCCAGCTCAAGGACAGCCACAGATACGCAGTATTTT. Amino acids: CASSRTATDTQYF. The whole variable domain, remainder taken from reference TRBV18 and TRBJ2-3, is NAGVMQNPRHLVRRRGQEARLRCSPMKGHSHVYWYRQLPEEGLKFMVYLQKENIIDESGMPKERFSAEFPKEGPSILRIQQVVRGDSAAYFCASSRTATDTQYFGPGTRLTVL.

In this sample, this clonotype turned up many times. The chain carries TRBV29-1 and TRBJ2-7, with a possible D match to TRBD1 (6 bases). This CDR3 comprises 13 residues. The germline V gene encodes CDR1 SQVTM and CDR2 ANQGSEA. Trimming shortened V by 6 bases and J by 3 bases, and 15 bases separated the two germline ends. The chain's CDR3 is CSVRGHIYYEQYF. In DNA form, the CDR3 reads TGCAGCGTCCGGGGACACATTTACTACGAGCAGTACTTC.

This clonotype was picked up many times. This chain links TRBV7-2 with TRBJ1-1; 10 bases align to TRBD1. The CDR3 loop spans 13 amino acids. Germline trimming cut 6 bases from V and 5 bases from J; bases unmatched to any gene: 3. Germline V lookup: CDR1 SGHTA, CDR2 FQGNSA. CDR3 sequence reads: CASSWTGGTEAFF. The CDR3 region has the DNA TGTGCCAGCAGTTGGACAGGGGGGACTGAAGCTTTCTTT.

This clonotype was seen ten or more times. The chain employs TRBV7-2 and TRBJ2-3; TRBD2 aligns across 9 bases. The CDR3 covers 16 residues. J lost 7 bases, V lost 7 bases, and 15 bases had no gene match. The germline V gene encodes CDR1 SGHTA and CDR2 FQGNSA. Written as DNA, the CDR3 is TGTGCCAGCACCTCCAAAAGGGGCAGCGGGGGGCATACGCAGTATTTT. Its protein product is CASTSKRGSGGHTQYF.

The table lists this clonotype with many counts. CDR3 loop: CASSLPGDYNEQFF. For the CDR3, the DNA is TGTGCCAGCAGTCTTCCGGGGGATTACAATGAGCAGTTCTTC. The V and J genes are TRBV12-3 or TRBV12-4 and TRBJ2-1; possibly TRBD2 for D (6 bases). The CDR3 runs 14 residues. V lost 5 bases and J lost 4, with 12 bases in between.